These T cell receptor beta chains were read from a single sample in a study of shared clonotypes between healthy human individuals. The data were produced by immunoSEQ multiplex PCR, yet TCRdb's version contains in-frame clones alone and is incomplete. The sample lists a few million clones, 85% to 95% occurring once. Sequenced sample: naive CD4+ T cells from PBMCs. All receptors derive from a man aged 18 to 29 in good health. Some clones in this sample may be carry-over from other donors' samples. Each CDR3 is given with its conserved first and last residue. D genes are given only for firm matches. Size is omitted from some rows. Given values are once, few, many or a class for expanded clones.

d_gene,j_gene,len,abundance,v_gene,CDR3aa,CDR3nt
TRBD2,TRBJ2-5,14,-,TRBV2,CASSATSREETQYF,TGTGCCAGCAGCGCGACTAGCAGGGAAGAGACCCAGTACTTC
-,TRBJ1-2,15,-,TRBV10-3,CAISERAAANYGYTF,TGTGCCATCAGTGAGCGGGCAGCCGCTAACTATGGCTACACCTTC
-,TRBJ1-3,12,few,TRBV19,CASISSGNTIYF,TGTGCCAGTATAAGCTCTGGAAACACCATATATTTT
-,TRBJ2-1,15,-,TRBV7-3,CASSEQRGSYNEQFF,TGTGCCAGCAGTGAACAGAGGGGCTCCTACAATGAGCAGTTCTTC
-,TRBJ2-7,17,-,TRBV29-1,CSARGQGLAGDVNEQYF,TGCAGCGCTAGGGGACAGGGGCTAGCGGGAGATGTAAACGAGCAGTACTTC
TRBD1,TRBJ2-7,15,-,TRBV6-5,CASSYSDRGTYEQYF,TGTGCCAGCAGTTACTCCGACAGGGGGACCTACGAGCAGTACTTC
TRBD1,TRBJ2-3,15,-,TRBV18,CASSPGQGNTDTQYF,TGTGCCAGCTCACCGGGACAGGGAAACACAGATACGCAGTATTTT
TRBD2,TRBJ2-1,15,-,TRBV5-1,CASSPTSGSQNEQFF,TGCGCCAGCAGCCCGACTAGCGGGAGTCAGAATGAGCAGTTCTTC
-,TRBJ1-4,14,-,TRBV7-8,CASSLQGGLEKLFF,TGTGCCAGCAGCCTCCAAGGGGGGTTAGAAAAACTGTTTTTT
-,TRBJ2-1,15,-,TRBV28,CASSFRGGGSNEQFF,TGTGCCAGCAGTTTCAGGGGAGGTGGGAGTAATGAGCAGTTCTTC